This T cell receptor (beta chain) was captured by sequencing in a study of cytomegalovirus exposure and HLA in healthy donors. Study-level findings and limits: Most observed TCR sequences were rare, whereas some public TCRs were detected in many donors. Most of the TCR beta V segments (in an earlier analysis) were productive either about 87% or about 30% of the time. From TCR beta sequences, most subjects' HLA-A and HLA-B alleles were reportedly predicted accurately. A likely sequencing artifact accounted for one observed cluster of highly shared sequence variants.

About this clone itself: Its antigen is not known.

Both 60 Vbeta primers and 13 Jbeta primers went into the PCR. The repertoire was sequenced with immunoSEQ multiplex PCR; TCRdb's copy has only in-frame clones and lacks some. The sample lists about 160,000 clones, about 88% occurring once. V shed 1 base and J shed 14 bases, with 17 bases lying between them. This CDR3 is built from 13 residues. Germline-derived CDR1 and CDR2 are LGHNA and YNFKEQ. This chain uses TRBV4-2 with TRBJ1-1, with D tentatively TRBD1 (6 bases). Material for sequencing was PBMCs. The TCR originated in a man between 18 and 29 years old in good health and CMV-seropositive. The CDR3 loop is CASSQAEYKGEFF. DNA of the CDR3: TGTGCCAGCAGCCAAGCGGAGTACAAGGGGGAATTCTTT.